The 21 T cell receptor beta chains listed next were all sequenced from one sample in a study of shared clonotypes between healthy human individuals. Assay used: immunoSEQ multiplex PCR; TCRdb lists only in-frame clones, some missing. The table has some 2,500,000 clones, 85% to 95% seen once; the top ten hold 0.3% to 0.4%. Material: naive CD4+ T cells from PBMCs. As to subset: CD45RA+ positively selected. These receptors were collected from a man aged 18 to 30 in good health. Some clones in this sample may be carry-over from other donors' samples.

The chain employs TRBV15 and TRBJ2-5; D is ambiguous. CDR3 length: 14 residues. Germline CDR1 LNHNV, CDR2 YYDKDF (reference sequence). Trimming left V 1 base short and J 2 bases short, with 8 bases between. CDR3 in amino acids: CATSRGQIQETQYF. The CDR3 DNA reads as TGTGCCACCAGCAGAGGGCAGATACAAGAGACCCAGTACTTC.

The chain links TRBV28 to TRBJ1-1; weak D call: TRBD1 (5 bases). Germline V CDR1 and CDR2: MDHEN, SYDVKM. The CDR3 is made up of 13 amino acids. V lost 4 bases, J lost 3 bases, and 9 bases lay in between. The CDR3 DNA reads as TGTGCCAGCAGTTCGGGGACTTACACTGAAGCTTTCTTT. Translating gives CASSSGTYTEAFF.

The genes are TRBV15 and TRBJ2-7; perhaps TRBD2 as D (5 bases). The CDR3 loop spans 17 amino acids. Germline-derived CDR1 and CDR2 are LNHNV and YYDKDF (reference sequence). V shed 0 bases and J shed 4 bases, with 19 bases lying between them. Here the CDR3 reads CATSRDRGSGAYYEQYF. The CDR3 DNA follows: TGTGCCACCAGCAGAGATCGGGGATCTGGAGCTTATTACGAGCAGTACTTC.

The chain carries TRBV28 and TRBJ1-5, with 7 positions matching TRBD1. The germline gives CDR1 MDHEN, CDR2 SYDVKM. The V gene end was trimmed by 4 bases and the J gene end by 11 bases; junction bases not matched to a gene: 5. The CDR3 is 12 residues long. The CDR3 sequence is CASSSSTGSQHF. In DNA form, the CDR3 reads TGTGCCAGCAGTTCATCGACAGGGTCCCAGCATTTT.

Comments on this clone: Other DNA sequences in this sample translate to the same CDR3. The CDR3 DNA reads TGTGCCAGCTCACCGCTGGGGACGAACACTGAAGCTTTCTTT. Protein: CASSPLGTNTEAFF. The rearrangement links TRBV18 to TRBJ1-1, with D possibly matching TRBD1 (5 bases). Germline CDR1 is KGHSH and CDR2 is LQKENI. Between the trimmed V and J ends, which lost 3 bases and 1 base, there was a span of 9 bases. The CDR3 runs to 14 residues.

The chain links TRBV6-1 to TRBJ1-5; 8 bases line up with TRBD1. Trimming took 4 bases from V and 3 from J; bases not matched to a gene: 5. Germline CDR1 is MNHNS and CDR2 is SASEGT. This CDR3 spans 15 amino acids. The CDR3 DNA is TGTGCCAGCAGTGGGGGGACAGGCCTCAATCAGCCCCAGCATTTT. Protein product: CASSGGTGLNQPQHF.

A note on this clone: A junction boundary mismatches the germline segment, possibly from a read error. The gene calls are TRBV6-1 and TRBJ2-7; 15 bases align to TRBD2. Germline V gene sequence: CDR1 MNHNS, CDR2 SASEGT. This CDR3 has 14 amino acids. DNA of the CDR3: TGTGCCAGCAGTATGGGACTAGCGGGAGGCCAGCGAGAGTTC. Protein: CASSMGLAGGQREF.

V usage is TRBV6-6 and J usage is TRBJ2-5; 11 nucleotides align to TRBD2. With 5 bases clipped from V and 5 bases from J, the junction kept 10 bases outside the gene matches. Germline values: CDR1 MNHNY, CDR2 SVGAGI (reference sequence). The CDR3 consists of 16 residues. CDR3 sequence (DNA): TGTGCCAGCAGTCCAGCTAGCGGGAGGTCCTCGGAGACCCAGTACTTC. Translation: CASSPASGRSSETQYF.

The rearrangement joins TRBV6-1 to TRBJ2-5; 9 bases align to TRBD1. The CDR3 is 13 amino acids. Germline values: CDR1 MNHNS, CDR2 SASEGT. V shed 5 bases and J 4 bases; nucleotides not matched to a gene: 2. The CDR3, as DNA: TGTGCCAGCAGTAGACAGGGGGTAGAGACCCAGTACTTC. Protein product: CASSRQGVETQYF.

This clone was recorded only once. Other DNA sequences from this sample encode an identical CDR3 as well. V usage is TRBV18 and J usage is TRBJ2-1, with 8 bases that match TRBD1. Unmatched junction bases numbered 1, after V lost 3 bases and J lost 0 bases. Germline lookup yields CDR1 KGHSH and CDR2 LQKENI. The CDR3 consists of 15 residues. CDR3 DNA: TGTGCCAGCTCACCGACAGGGGACTCCTACAATGAGCAGTTCTTC. It encodes CASSPTGDSYNEQFF.

The V and J genes are TRBV19 and TRBJ1-2; tentative D call: TRBD1 (6 bases). The V gene's germline CDR1 is LNHDA and CDR2 SQIVND (reference sequence). The CDR3 consists of 15 residues. Trimming took off 5 bases at V and 0 bases at J, with 13 bases between the two ends. CDR3: CASSEMRTANYGYTF. CDR3 DNA: TGTGCCAGTAGTGAGATGCGGACAGCTAACTATGGCTACACCTTC.

The chain joins TRBV11-3 to TRBJ2-3; 7 positions agree with TRBD1. The V and J ends lost 5 bases and 3 bases, in that order; junction bases with no gene match: 5. This CDR3 comprises 14 residues. Germline assignment: CDR1 SGHNT and CDR2 YENEEA. The CDR3 sequence: CASSPGQATDTQYF. The CDR3 region has the DNA TGTGCCAGCAGCCCTGGACAGGCAACAGATACGCAGTATTTT.

The chain couples TRBV7-9 to TRBJ2-1; 8 positions agree with TRBD2. CDR3 size: 16 residues. The J segment lost 0 bases and the V segment lost 1 base, leaving 2 bases of the junction unmatched. CDR1 and CDR2 from the germline V gene are SEHNR and FQNEAQ (reference sequence). DNA for the CDR3: TGTGCCAGCAGCTTAGTCGGGACTAGCTCCTACAATGAGCAGTTCTTC. Encoded protein: CASSLVGTSSYNEQFF.

This chain connects TRBV28 to TRBJ2-5; no clear D. CDR3 length: 16 amino acids. The V gene's germline CDR1 is MDHEN and CDR2 SYDVKM. The germline V and J ends were trimmed by 6 bases and 5 bases, with 22 bases remaining between them. CDR3 loop: CASRPRLKGPVETQYF. In nucleotides, the CDR3 is TGTGCCAGCAGACCCCGGTTGAAAGGGCCGGTGGAGACCCAGTACTTC.

The chain uses TRBV5-1 and TRBJ2-1; possible D gene TRBD1, 7 bases. V gave up 0 bases and J gave up 9 bases, with 16 bases separating them. The germline gives CDR1 SGHRS, CDR2 YFSETQ. The CDR3 length is 15 residues. The CDR3 sequence is CASSLAMAGGTEQFF. The CDR3, as DNA: TGCGCCAGCAGCTTGGCTATGGCAGGGGGGACTGAGCAGTTCTTC.

The chain combines TRBV27 with TRBJ2-3, with TRBD1 matching over 8 bases. There are 17 residues in the CDR3. Trimming removed 5 bases from V and 4 bases from J; junction bases left unmatched: 14. The germline CDR1 and CDR2 sequences are MNHEY and SMNVEV (reference sequence). The CDR3 reads CASSPTPGQDEPDTQYF. In DNA form, the CDR3 reads TGTGCCAGCAGTCCAACGCCGGGACAGGACGAGCCAGATACGCAGTATTTT.

This clone turned up a few times. The chain joins TRBV30 to TRBJ1-1; a weak D match, TRBD1 (6 bases). In germline, CDR1 is GTSNPN, CDR2 SVGIG (reference sequence). The CDR3 is made up of 13 amino acids. CDR3 in amino acids: CGIQGAMNTEAFF. CDR3 nucleotide sequence: TGTGGCATACAGGGTGCCATGAACACTGAAGCTTTCTTT.

The rearrangement links TRBV6-6 to TRBJ1-1; D might be TRBD1 (6 bases). Germline values: CDR1 MNHNY, CDR2 SVGAGI (reference sequence). V lost 6 bases to trimming and J lost 0 bases, with 14 bases between them. The CDR3 sequence is 15 residues long. CDR3 coding DNA: TGTGCCAGCAGCCACGGGGGGGCCCTGAACACTGAAGCTTTCTTT. Protein: CASSHGGALNTEAFF.

The chain couples TRBV5-6 to TRBJ2-1; 8 positions match TRBD2. This CDR3 contains 17 residues. Germline V gives CDR1 SGHDT, CDR2 YYEEEE. J was trimmed by 2 bases and V by 4 bases; bases with no gene match: 11. The CDR3 DNA reads as TGTGCCAGCAGCCCAGGGATTAGCGGGGCCACCTACAATGAGCAGTTCTTC. It yields the protein CASSPGISGATYNEQFF.

This rearrangement joins TRBV29-1 to TRBJ2-5; 8 bases are shared with TRBD2. The germline V gene has CDR1 SQVTM and CDR2 ANQGSEA. With 2 bases clipped from V and 1 base from J, the junction kept 6 bases outside the gene matches. The CDR3 contains 15 residues. The CDR3 loop is CSVERNSGAQETQYF. CDR3 bases: TGCAGCGTTGAAAGGAATAGCGGGGCCCAAGAGACCCAGTACTTC.

J is TRBJ2-3 and V is TRBV2, with a weak D call TRBD1 (5 bases). The CDR3 covers 13 residues. The germline V and J ends were trimmed by 7 bases and 6 bases, with 14 bases remaining between them. The germline V gene has CDR1 SNHLY and CDR2 FYNNEI. CDR3 DNA: TGTGCCAGCAAAAACAGGCAAGGGGATACGCAGTATTTT. Residues: CASKNRQGDTQYF.